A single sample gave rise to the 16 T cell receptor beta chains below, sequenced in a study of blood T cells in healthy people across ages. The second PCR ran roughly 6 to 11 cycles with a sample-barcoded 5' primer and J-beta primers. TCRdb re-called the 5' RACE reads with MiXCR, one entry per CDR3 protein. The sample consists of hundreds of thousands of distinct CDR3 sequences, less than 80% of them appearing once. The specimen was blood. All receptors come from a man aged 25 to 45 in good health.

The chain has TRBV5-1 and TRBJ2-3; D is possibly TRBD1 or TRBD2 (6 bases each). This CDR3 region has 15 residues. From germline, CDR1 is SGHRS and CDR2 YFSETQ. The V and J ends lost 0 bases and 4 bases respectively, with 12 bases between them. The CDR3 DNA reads TGCGCCAGCAGCTTGGTCGCTAGGGGGGCAGATACGCAGTATTTT. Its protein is CASSLVARGADTQYF.

The CDR3 sequence: CASTNAGTGMINYGYTF. The DNA of the CDR3 is TGTGCCAGCACCAACGCCGGAACCGGGATGATAAACTATGGCTACACCTTC. The V and J genes are TRBV6-1 and TRBJ1-2; unclear D gene. The CDR3 loop spans 17 amino acids. Per germline, CDR1 MNHNS and CDR2 SASEGT. Trimming removed 7 bases at V and 2 bases at J, with 23 bases between.

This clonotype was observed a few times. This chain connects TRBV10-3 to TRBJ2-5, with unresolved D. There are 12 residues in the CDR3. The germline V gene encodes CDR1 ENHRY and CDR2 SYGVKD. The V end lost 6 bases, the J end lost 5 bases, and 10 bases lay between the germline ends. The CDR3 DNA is TGTGCCATCAGCGACGACCGGGAGACCCAGTACTTC. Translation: CAISDDRETQYF.

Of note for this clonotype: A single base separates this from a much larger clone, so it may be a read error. This chain's CDR3 is CANSLVGQGYGDTQYF. Here the CDR3 DNA reads TGTGCCAACAGCTTAGTAGGACAGGGGTATGGCGATACGCAGTATTTT. This chain connects TRBV7-2 to TRBJ2-3; 9 bases agree with TRBD1. In germline, CDR1 is SGHTA, CDR2 FQGNSA. CDR3 length: 16 residues.

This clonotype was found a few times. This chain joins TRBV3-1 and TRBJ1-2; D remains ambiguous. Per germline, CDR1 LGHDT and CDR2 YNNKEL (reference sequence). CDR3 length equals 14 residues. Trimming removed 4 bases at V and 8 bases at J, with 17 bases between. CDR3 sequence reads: CASSPALLGGGYTF. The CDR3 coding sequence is TGTGCCAGCAGCCCAGCTCTCCTGGGCGGAGGCTACACCTTC.

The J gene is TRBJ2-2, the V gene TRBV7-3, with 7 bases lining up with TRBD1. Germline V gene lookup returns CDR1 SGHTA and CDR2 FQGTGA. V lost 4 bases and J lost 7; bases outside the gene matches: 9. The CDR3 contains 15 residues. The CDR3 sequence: CASSSGRGPSGELFF. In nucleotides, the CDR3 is TGTGCCAGCAGCTCCGGTAGGGGGCCCAGCGGGGAGCTGTTTTTT.

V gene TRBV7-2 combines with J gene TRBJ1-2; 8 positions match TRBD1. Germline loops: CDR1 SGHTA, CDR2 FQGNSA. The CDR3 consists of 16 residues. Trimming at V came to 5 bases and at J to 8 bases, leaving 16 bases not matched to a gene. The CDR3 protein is CASSMIGTGEGEGYTF. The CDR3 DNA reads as TGTGCCAGCAGCATGATAGGGACAGGCGAGGGGGAGGGCTACACCTTC.

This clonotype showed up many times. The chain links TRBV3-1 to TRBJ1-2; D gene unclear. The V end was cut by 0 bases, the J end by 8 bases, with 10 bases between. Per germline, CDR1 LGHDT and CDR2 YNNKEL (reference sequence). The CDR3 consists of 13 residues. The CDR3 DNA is TGTGCCAGCAGCCAAGATGAGTCTGGGGGCTACACCTTC. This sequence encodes CASSQDESGGYTF.

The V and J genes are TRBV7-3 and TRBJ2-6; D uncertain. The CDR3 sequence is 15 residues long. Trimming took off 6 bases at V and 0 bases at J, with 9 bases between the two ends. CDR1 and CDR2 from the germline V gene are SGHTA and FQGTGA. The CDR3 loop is CASRNSSSGANVLTF. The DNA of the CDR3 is TGTGCCAGCAGGAATAGTAGCTCTGGGGCCAACGTCCTGACTTTC.

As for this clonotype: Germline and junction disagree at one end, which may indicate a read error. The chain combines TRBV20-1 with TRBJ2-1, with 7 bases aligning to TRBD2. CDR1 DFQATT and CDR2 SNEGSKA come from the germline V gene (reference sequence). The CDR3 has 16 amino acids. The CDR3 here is CSTSNHRGVGSNEQFF. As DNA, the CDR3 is TGCAGTACTAGTAATCACCGGGGGGTGGGGTCGAATGAGCAGTTCTTC.

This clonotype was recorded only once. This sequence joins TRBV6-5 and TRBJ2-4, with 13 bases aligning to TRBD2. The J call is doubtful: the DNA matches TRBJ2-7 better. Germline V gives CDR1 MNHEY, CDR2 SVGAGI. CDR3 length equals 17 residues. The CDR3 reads CASSYSTSGGYGYEQYF. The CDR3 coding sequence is TGTGCCAGCAGTTACTCGACTAGCGGGGGGTACGGGTACGAGCAGTACTTC.

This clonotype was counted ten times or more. The CDR3 loop reads CASSLRDRTFQETQYF. CDR3 in DNA: TGTGCCAGCAGCTTAAGGGACAGAACCTTTCAAGAGACCCAGTACTTC. V is TRBV7-2 and J is TRBJ2-5, with 7 bases matching TRBD1. Germline V CDR1 and CDR2: SGHTA, FQGNSA. Trimming cost V 2 bases and J 2 bases; bases outside gene matches: 8. This CDR3 is built from 16 residues.

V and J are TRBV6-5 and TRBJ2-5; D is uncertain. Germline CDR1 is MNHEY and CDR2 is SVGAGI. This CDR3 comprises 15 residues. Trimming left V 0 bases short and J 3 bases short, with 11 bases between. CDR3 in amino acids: CASSYSTGVEETQYF. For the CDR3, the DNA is TGTGCCAGCAGTTACTCGACTGGGGTGGAAGAGACCCAGTACTTC.

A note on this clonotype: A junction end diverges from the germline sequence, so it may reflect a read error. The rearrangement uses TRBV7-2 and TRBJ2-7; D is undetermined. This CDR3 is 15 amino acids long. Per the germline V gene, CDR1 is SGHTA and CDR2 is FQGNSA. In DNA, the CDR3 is TGTTCCAGCAGCTTAGACGAACAGTCAACCTACGAGCAGTACTTC. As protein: CSSSLDEQSTYEQYF.

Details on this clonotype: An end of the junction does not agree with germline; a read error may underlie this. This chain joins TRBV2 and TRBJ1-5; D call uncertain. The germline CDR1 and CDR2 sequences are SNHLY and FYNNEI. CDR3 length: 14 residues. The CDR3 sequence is CASNPNGFNQPRHF. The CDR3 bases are TGTGCCAGCAACCCCAATGGGTTCAATCAGCCCCGGCATTTT.

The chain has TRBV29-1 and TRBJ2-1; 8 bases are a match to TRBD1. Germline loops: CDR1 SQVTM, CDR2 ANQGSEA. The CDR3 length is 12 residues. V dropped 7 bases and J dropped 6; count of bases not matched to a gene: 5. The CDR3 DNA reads TGCAGCGCCAACAGGGGGAGCAATGAGCAGTTCTTC. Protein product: CSANRGSNEQFF.